The 25 T cell receptor beta chains listed next were all sequenced from one sample in a study of shared clonotypes between healthy human individuals. The method was immunoSEQ multiplex PCR; TCRdb's version includes in-frame clones alone and lacks a portion of them. The sample lists 170,000 or so clones; approximately 60% were seen once. The sample consisted of memory CD4+ T cells sorted from blood. Subset described: CD45RA-negative fraction. The source is a man aged 25 to 40 in good health.

The chain combines TRBV28 with TRBJ1-2, with D possibly matching TRBD1 (5 bases). CDR1 and CDR2 from the germline V gene are MDHEN and SYDVKM. Trimming pared 4 bases from V and 3 bases from J, leaving 21 bases between. This CDR3 contains 17 residues. The CDR3 DNA sequence: TGTGCCAGCAGTTCCCGGGGGTTTGGGAACGATTACTATGGCTACACCTTC. Protein sequence: CASSSRGFGNDYYGYTF.

The V call is TRBV25-1, the J call TRBJ1-1; D remains unclear. Trimming left V 0 bases short and J 1 base short, with 6 bases between. The CDR3 is 14 residues long. Per germline, CDR1 MGHDK and CDR2 SYGVNS. CDR3 region: CASSEYHANTEAFF. Written as DNA, the CDR3 is TGTGCCAGCAGTGAATACCATGCGAACACTGAAGCTTTCTTT.

This clone has a count of ten or more. This chain uses TRBV10-3 with TRBJ2-2; D is perhaps TRBD2 (6 bases). The V end lost 6 bases, the J end lost 6 bases, and 14 bases lay between the germline ends. In germline, CDR1 is ENHRY, CDR2 SYGVKD. The CDR3 loop spans 14 amino acids. DNA of the CDR3: TGTGCCATCAGGGAGACGGCGGGGCCCGGGGAGCTGTTTTTT. Protein sequence: CAIRETAGPGELFF.

This clone was seen more than once but under ten times. The chain is built from TRBV7-9 and TRBJ1-5, with D possibly matching TRBD1 (6 bases). CDR1 and CDR2 (germline): SEHNR, FQNEAQ (reference sequence). V lost 1 base, J lost 5 bases, and 18 bases lay in between. This CDR3 is built from 17 residues. This CDR3 reads CASSLGFLGAGDQPQHF. Here the CDR3 DNA reads TGTGCCAGCAGCTTAGGTTTCCTTGGGGCAGGGGATCAGCCCCAGCATTTT.

This clone was seen a few times. The V call is TRBV2, the J call TRBJ2-5; D is unresolved. Germline lookup yields CDR1 SNHLY and CDR2 FYNNEI. V gave up 3 bases and J gave up 2 bases, with 10 bases separating them. This CDR3 is 14 amino acids long. The CDR3 sequence: CASSDKSVQETQYF. In nucleotides, the CDR3 is TGTGCCAGCAGTGACAAAAGCGTTCAAGAGACCCAGTACTTC. Filled out from reference TRBV2 and TRBJ2-5, the complete variable domain reads EPEVTQTPSHQVTQMGQEVILRCVPISNHLYFYWYRQILGQKVEFLVSFYNNEISEKSEIFDDQFSVERPDGSNFTLKIRSTKLEDSAMYFCASSDKSVQETQYFGPGTRLLVL.

V gene TRBV4-2 combines with J gene TRBJ2-5, with no clear D. The V end was cut by 1 base, the J end by 5 bases, with 11 bases between. Germline CDR1 is LGHNA and CDR2 is YNFKEQ. The CDR3 sequence is 14 residues long. For the CDR3, the DNA is TGTGCCAGCAGCCAAGGGACGTTCACGGAGACCCAGTACTTC. Encoded protein: CASSQGTFTETQYF.

This clone turned up a few times. This chain links TRBV7-2 with TRBJ2-7; no clear D. Germline V gene sequence: CDR1 SGHTA, CDR2 FQGNSA. Trimming removed 5 bases from V and 5 bases from J, with 22 bases in between. CDR3 length equals 16 residues. In nucleotides, the CDR3 is TGTGCCAGCAGCCCTCGGAGCCGTTCCCAATGGAACGAGCAGTACTTC. Protein: CASSPRSRSQWNEQYF. The whole variable domain, remainder taken from reference TRBV7-2 and TRBJ2-7, is GAGVSQSPSNKVTEKGKDVELRCDPISGHTALYWYRQSLGQGLEFLIYFQGNSAPDKSGLPSDRFSAERTGGSVSTLTIQRTQQEDSAVYLCASSPRSRSQWNEQYFGPGTRLTVT.

This clone was counted between two and nine times. The DNA of the CDR3 is TGCAGCGTTCGAATTCGCGGGTTAAGAGCTTTCTTT. Translation: CSVRIRGLRAFF. This chain joins TRBV29-1 and TRBJ1-1; D is uncertain. This CDR3 is built from 12 residues. V gave up 5 bases and J gave up 10 bases, with 17 bases separating them. Looked up from germline, CDR1 is SQVTM and CDR2 is ANQGSEA.

The chain is built from TRBV27 and TRBJ1-3; perhaps TRBD1 as D (6 bases). This CDR3 contains 17 residues. V dropped 0 bases and J dropped 1 base, with 13 bases sitting between them. CDR1 is MNHEY, CDR2 SMNVEV, per germline (reference sequence). The CDR3 DNA reads TGTGCCAGCAGTTTATCACAGGGTATACCTTCTGGAAACACCATATATTTT. Its protein product is CASSLSQGIPSGNTIYF.

This clone appeared many times. This sequence joins TRBV6-1 and TRBJ1-1, with TRBD1 matching over 7 bases. J was trimmed by 4 bases and V by 4 bases; bases with no gene match: 6. Germline V gene data show CDR1 as MNHNS and CDR2 as SASEGT. CDR3 size: 14 residues. CDR3 amino acids: CASSGEGAGTEAFF. Written as DNA, the CDR3 is TGTGCCAGCAGTGGGGAGGGGGCAGGCACTGAAGCTTTCTTT.

The chain links TRBV7-2 to TRBJ2-5, with 7 bases matching TRBD2. The trim removed 7 bases at V and 7 bases at J, leaving 9 bases unmatched. In germline, CDR1 is SGHTA, CDR2 FQGNSA. The CDR3 covers 13 residues. CDR3 sequence reads: CTSTLADWGTQYF. In DNA form, the CDR3 reads TGTACCAGCACCCTAGCGGACTGGGGGACCCAGTACTTC.

This clone was observed once. Here the CDR3 reads CASRTGQHSYEQYF. In DNA form, the CDR3 reads TGTGCCAGTCGAACAGGGCAGCACTCCTACGAGCAGTACTTC. V usage is TRBV6-1 and J usage is TRBJ2-7, with TRBD1 as a possible D gene (6 bases). Trimming shortened V by 9 bases and J by 0 bases, and 15 bases separated the two germline ends. Looked up from germline, CDR1 is MNHNS and CDR2 is SASEGT. This CDR3 contains 14 residues.

The chain employs TRBV6-1 and TRBJ2-5; D not certain. The germline V gene has CDR1 MNHNS and CDR2 SASEGT. The V end lost 2 bases, the J end lost 5 bases, and 9 bases lay between the germline ends. CDR3 size: 13 residues. This CDR3 reads CASSEHSVETQYF. DNA of the CDR3: TGTGCCAGCAGTGAACACTCCGTGGAGACCCAGTACTTC.

The chain couples TRBV4-1 to TRBJ2-7, with D unresolved. Germline assignment: CDR1 MGHRA and CDR2 YSYEKL. The CDR3 is made up of 14 amino acids. Trimming left V 1 base short and J 6 bases short, with 13 bases between. For the CDR3, the DNA is TGCGCCAGCAGCCAAGTAGGGCCGGCCCCCGAGCAGTACTTC. This gives the protein CASSQVGPAPEQYF.

V gene TRBV7-6 combines with J gene TRBJ2-5; D tentatively fits TRBD1 or TRBD2 (6 bases each). CDR1 and CDR2 (germline): SGHVS, FNYEAQ. Trimming removed 3 bases at V and 5 bases at J, with 19 bases between. This CDR3 comprises 16 residues. CDR3 amino acids: CASSLPWGAGRETQYF. The CDR3 DNA reads as TGTGCCAGCAGCTTGCCCTGGGGGGCTGGGAGGGAGACCCAGTACTTC.

V is TRBV15 and J is TRBJ2-3; TRBD1 matches 7 bases. Germline V CDR1 and CDR2: LNHNV, YYDKDF (reference sequence). The CDR3 sequence is 14 residues long. J gave up 3 bases and V 1 base, and 1 base lay outside the gene matches. CDR3 loop: CATSRGQGTDTQYF. In DNA form, the CDR3 reads TGTGCCACCAGCAGAGGACAGGGAACAGATACGCAGTATTTT.

This chain joins TRBV9 and TRBJ2-7; 9 bases fit TRBD2. The CDR3 sequence is 17 residues long. Trimming took 4 bases from V and 4 from J; bases not matched to a gene: 15. Germline V gene sequence: CDR1 SGDLS, CDR2 YYNGEE. The CDR3 here is CASSPRGASGTVYEQYF. The CDR3 DNA reads TGTGCCAGCAGCCCTCGGGGGGCTAGCGGGACCGTTTACGAGCAGTACTTC.

This clone has a handful of counts. The rearrangement uses TRBV18 and TRBJ2-5; TRBD1 is a possible D gene (6 bases). CDR3 size: 13 residues. Trimming pared 9 bases from V and 2 bases from J, leaving 13 bases between. Germline V lookup: CDR1 KGHSH, CDR2 LQKENI. This chain's CDR3 is CASDTGQQETQYF. The CDR3 nucleotides read TGTGCCAGTGATACAGGGCAGCAAGAGACCCAGTACTTC.

CDR3 in DNA: TGTGCCAGCAGCTCCAGCGGGAGCCTATGGAAGACCCAGTACTTC. Its translation is CASSSSGSLWKTQYF. The gene calls are TRBV11-2 and TRBJ2-5; TRBD2 aligns across 8 bases. This CDR3 comprises 15 residues. Looked up from germline, CDR1 is SGHAT and CDR2 is FQNNGV. J gave up 6 bases and V 4 bases, and 10 bases lay outside the gene matches.

Ten or more counts support this clone. The rearrangement uses TRBV7-2 and TRBJ2-7, with 8 nucleotides matching TRBD1. CDR1 and CDR2 from the germline V gene are SGHTA and FQGNSA. Trimming cost V 5 bases and J 9 bases; bases outside gene matches: 3. The CDR3 has 11 amino acids. The CDR3 DNA is TGTGCCAGCAGCGCGGACAGGGCGCAGTACTTC. This gives the protein CASSADRAQYF.

The genes are TRBV29-1 and TRBJ2-1, with 7 bases matching TRBD2. CDR3 length: 13 amino acids. V lost 2 bases to trimming and J lost 5 bases; unmatched junction nucleotides: 3. Germline values: CDR1 SQVTM, CDR2 ANQGSEA. CDR3 coding DNA: TGCAGCGTTGAAACGGGAGGCGACAATGAGCAGTTCTTC. Residues: CSVETGGDNEQFF.

The chain has TRBV2 and TRBJ1-2; a possible D gene is TRBD1 (5 bases). The V and J ends lost 6 bases and 6 bases respectively, with 20 bases between them. Germline V lookup: CDR1 SNHLY, CDR2 FYNNEI. CDR3 size: 15 residues. The CDR3 DNA sequence: TGTGCCAGCAGCCCCACGAGGGCAGGGTTCGATGGCTACACCTTC. Its translation is CASSPTRAGFDGYTF.

CDR3 sequence reads: CASSVGTSGRFTQYF. As DNA, the CDR3 is TGTGCCAGCAGCGTCGGGACTAGCGGGAGATTTACGCAGTATTTT. This rearrangement joins TRBV11-2 to TRBJ2-3; 14 bases match TRBD2. This CDR3 has 15 amino acids. With 5 bases clipped from V and 8 bases from J, the junction kept 6 bases outside the gene matches. Germline V gives CDR1 SGHAT, CDR2 FQNNGV.

This sequence joins TRBV10-3 and TRBJ2-7; D is undetermined. Trimming took 4 bases from V and 2 from J, leaving 15 bases between them. The CDR3 covers 15 residues. CDR1 is ENHRY and CDR2 is SYGVKD in the germline V gene. The CDR3 coding sequence is TGTGCCATCAGTGCCCTACCGAAGGGAACCTACGAGCAGTACTTC. Translating it yields CAISALPKGTYEQYF.

The chain couples TRBV4-1 to TRBJ2-1; 7 nucleotides line up with TRBD2. This CDR3 is built from 17 residues. With V trimmed by 2 bases and J by 1 base, 8 bases remained unmatched. CDR1 MGHRA and CDR2 YSYEKL come from the germline V gene. CDR3 sequence (DNA): TGCGCCAGCAGCCAACTACCCGGGGGGAGGTCCTACAATGAGCAGTTCTTC. As protein: CASSQLPGGRSYNEQFF.